Sequencing of this TCR beta chain was carried out in a study of monozygotic twins with inflammatory bowel disease. TCRdb re-analyzed the 5' RACE reads; it lists each CDR3 protein once, without DNA. Reported are 210,000 or so distinct CDR3 sequences; the ten largest clones contain roughly 7.7%. Looked up from germline, CDR1 is KGHSY and CDR2 is FQNENV. This CDR3 comprises 13 residues. T cells were not sorted, and total RNA was isolated straight from whole blood. Specimen: blood. The TCR originated in a human donor with ulcerative colitis or Crohn's disease, or a healthy co-twin of an affected twin (not recorded which). This chain connects TRBV16 to TRBJ1-5. The CDR3 here is CASSHGSNQPQHF.